What follows is one TCR beta chain and its context. There is no known antigen for this receptor. There are no base qualities to consult, and no much larger clone falls within one base. The data derive from a study of blood T cell repertoires in COVID-19 (dated by TCRdb to 2019 to 2021). About the investigation overall: Samples from collaborators originated in the United States, Italy and Spain and spanned both the acute and convalescent phases of COVID-19. The prospective study material was composed of cDNA or gDNA derived from T cells, B-cell-depleted T cells, or PBMCs. Deeply sampled blood TCRbeta repertoires from subjects exposed to, actively infected with, or recovered from COVID-19 were included in the dataset. The repertoires were released in a freely available public database meant as a resource for research on the immune response to SARS-CoV-2. Samples were obtained from the ongoing ImmuneRACE study (first 160 participants) and from about 1,300 subjects provided by 6 global collaborators. The sample metadata nearly always contained a de-identified subject ID, COVID-19 status, age in years and sex. Where HLA class I and class II types were available, the types were taken from metadata supplied by the sample provider, not from assay-based typing.

The CDR3, cysteine through phenylalanine, is 13 amino acids long. The CDR3 DNA has 39 bases and is translated from base 1. The trim is 6 bases for V and 5 bases for J, with a gap of 10 bases between the germline ends. The germline V gene (reference sequence) provides CDR1 LNHDA and CDR2 SQIVND. Results the study describes overall, beyond this receptor: The quantity of clinical and demographic metadata differed by source and by participant and was supplied without curation.

TCRbeta CDR3 regions were amplified from genomic DNA using the immunoSEQ Assay, a bias-controlled multiplex PCR. In the paper's pipeline: Nucleated cell counts per sample were estimated from amplification of reference gene primers within the assay. Sequence reads were collapsed and filtered to measure the absolute abundance of every unique TCRbeta CDR3 rearrangement. Productive Simpson clonality was computed per sample as the square root of Simpson's diversity index over productive rearrangements. TCRdb provides this immuneACCESS table in a form limited to in-frame rearrangements. Some clones are lacking; in checked studies, under half of them reflect an unresolved V gene, and why the rest are absent is not known. Clone size and the V and J calls come from that table; the DNA yielded D and trimming. This sample comprises tens of thousands of clones, 88% of them detected only once. The leading ten clones occupy roughly 20% of the sample.

Whole blood was collected in K2EDTA tubes by collaborating institutions according to the institutions' own protocols. For TCRbeta analysis, collaborator samples were shipped as frozen whole blood, as isolated PBMCs, or as DNA extracted from either sample type. Material: peripheral blood. Rearrangement joined TRBV19 to TRBJ2-2; no D segment can be confidently identified. The receptor was derived from a human donor in a cohort sampled during active COVID-19. The CDR3 protein is CASRADSTGELFF. The DNA is TGTGCCAGTAGGGCCGACTCTACCGGGGAGCTGTTTTTT.